Presented here are 7 T cell receptor beta chains from one specimen sequenced in a study of blood T cell repertoires in COVID-19. This table comes from immunoSEQ multiplex PCR, and its TCRdb copy is limited to in-frame clones, with some not included. This table holds about 160,000 clones, about 90% found once. The specimen was peripheral blood. Receptor source: a man between 25 and 39 years old with COVID-19, enrolled during active disease.

The CDR3 sequence: CASSSLGQASEKLFF. In DNA form, the CDR3 reads TGTGCCAGCAGTTCGTTAGGACAGGCATCAGAAAAACTGTTTTTT. V and J are TRBV28 and TRBJ1-4; 7 bases agree with TRBD1. CDR3 length equals 15 residues. Germline V CDR1 and CDR2: MDHEN, SYDVKM. V gave up 4 bases and J gave up 8 bases; unmatched junction bases: 10.

The genes are TRBV24-1 and TRBJ2-3; a weak D match, TRBD1 (6 bases). The length of the CDR3 is 17 residues. The V gene's germline CDR1 is KGHDR and CDR2 SFDVKD. Trimming removed 3 bases at V and 3 bases at J, with 18 bases between. The CDR3 DNA reads as TGTGCCACCAGTGATAGCTTGGGACAACGAGGGACAGATACGCAGTATTTT. It translates to CATSDSLGQRGTDTQYF.

The chain links TRBV29-1 to TRBJ1-1; tentatively, D is TRBD1 (6 bases). Trimming pared 7 bases from V and 2 bases from J, leaving 17 bases between. The germline gives CDR1 SQVTM, CDR2 ANQGSEA. The CDR3 is 14 residues long. CDR3 sequence: CSARKTGRNTEAFF. DNA of the CDR3: TGCAGCGCTCGAAAGACAGGTCGAAACACTGAAGCTTTCTTT.

CDR3 coding DNA: TGTGCCAGCAGCTTGGGACGGGGGGACGGCTACACCTTC. Translated: CASSLGRGDGYTF. The gene calls are TRBV5-4 and TRBJ1-2, with D perhaps TRBD1 (5 bases). The CDR3 is made up of 13 amino acids. The ends were cut back, 0 bases at V and 8 bases at J, with 11 bases in the middle. Germline lookup yields CDR1 SGHNT and CDR2 YYREEE (reference sequence). The full variable domain, completed using reference TRBV5-4 and TRBJ1-2, is ETGVTQSPTHLIKTRGQQVTLRCSSQSGHNTVSWYQQALGQGPQFIFQYYREEENGRGNFPPRFSGLQFPNYSSELNVNALELDDSALYLCASSLGRGDGYTFGSGTRLTVV.

V and J are TRBV30 and TRBJ2-7; D is ambiguous. The V and J ends lost 4 bases and 2 bases respectively, with 9 bases between them. Germline CDR1 and CDR2: GTSNPN and SVGIG (reference sequence). CDR3 length equals 12 residues. The CDR3 DNA sequence: TGTGCCTGGACAGGTAACGCCTACGAGCAGTACTTC. The encoded protein is CAWTGNAYEQYF.

The V gene is TRBV9, the J gene TRBJ1-1; TRBD1 might be the D (6 bases). The germline CDR1 and CDR2 sequences are SGDLS and YYNGEE. With 0 bases removed from V and 8 bases from J, the gap between germline ends came to 17 bases. The CDR3 loop spans 15 amino acids. CDR3 DNA: TGTGCCAGCAGCGTAGCTTCACTGACAGGTTCGGAAGCTTTCTTT. The encoded protein is CASSVASLTGSEAFF.

This clone was seen a single time. V gene TRBV4-2 combines with J gene TRBJ2-3, with TRBD2 identical over 8 bases. Germline trimming cut 0 bases from V and 1 base from J; bases unmatched to any gene: 6. From germline, CDR1 is LGHNA and CDR2 YNFKEQ. The CDR3 consists of 17 residues. The CDR3 DNA reads as TGTGCCAGCAGCCAAGAGGCGAGCGGGAGTGGCACAGATACGCAGTATTTT. The encoded protein is CASSQEASGSGTDTQYF.